This TCR beta chain came from a study of blood T cells in healthy people across ages. Combining a sample-barcoded 5' primer with a J-beta primer mix, a second PCR ran for 7 to 11 cycles. Every cDNA molecule carried a tag from a template-switch adaptor bearing 12 random nucleotides. The yield of each sample was at least 2.5 million CDR3-containing paired-end reads. TCRdb analysed the 5' RACE reads with MiXCR anew, one entry per CDR3 protein. The data hold 1.5 million to 2 million distinct CDR3 sequences, with 28% observed a single time. Notes on this clonotype: The antigen is unknown.

Donors were healthy Caucasian individuals from Russia aged roughly 6 to 95. The germline gives CDR1 SGHRS, CDR2 YFSETQ. This CDR3 spans 11 amino acids. The V gene lost 5 bases and the J gene lost 7 bases, with 9 bases spanning the gap. Regarding the study as a whole: The lack of PBMC sorting stopped any conclusive naive versus antigen-experienced comparison.

This chain connects TRBV5-1 to TRBJ1-2; D is ambiguous. Input material: blood. This receptor was identified in a woman aged 25 to 45 in good health. For the CDR3, the DNA is TGCGCCAGCAGGTCCCTACGTGGCTACACCTTC. It translates to CASRSLRGYTF.